The rows below give T cell receptor beta chains drawn from one sample of a study of technical replicates of blood from a handful of donors. Using immunoSEQ multiplex PCR, the repertoire was profiled, and TCRdb retains in-frame clones only, with some absent. Of 75,000 or so clones listed, 90% to 95% are singletons. Sequencing was done on a sample of T cells isolated from PBMCs. These receptors were obtained from a human donor in good health. CDR3s include the opening cysteine and the closing phenylalanine or tryptophan. The D gene is left open where the match is weak. A clone size is listed for some rows: how often the clone was seen (once, few, many), or a class if it is expanded.

>TRBD1|TRBJ1-2|once|TRBV4-3
TGCGCCAGCAGCCATACAGGGGGGTATGGCTACACCTTC
CASSHTGGYGYTF
>TRBD1|TRBJ1-1|few|TRBV27
TGTGCCAGCAGGGTACTAAACAGGGGTACTGAAGCTTTCTTT
CASRVLNRGTEAFF
>NA|TRBJ2-7|NA|TRBV5-1
TGCGCCAGCAGCTTCGGCTACGAGCAGTACTTC
CASSFGYEQYF
>TRBD1|TRBJ2-3|NA|TRBV4-3
TGCGCCAGCAGTCCTACAGGGGGCTTCGGCACAGATACGCAGTATTTT
CASSPTGGFGTDTQYF
>TRBD1|TRBJ2-2|NA|TRBV5-1
TGCGCCAGCACCCTAGGACAGGTGAACACCGGGGAGCTGTTTTTT
CASTLGQVNTGELFF
>NA|TRBJ1-1|NA|TRBV27
TGTGCCAGCACTGAATTTTTCGGGACTGAAGCTTTCTTT
CASTEFFGTEAFF
>TRBD2|TRBJ2-7|NA|TRBV29-1
TGCAGCGTTGGGGCGGGAGGCTACGAGCAGTACTTC
CSVGAGGYEQYF
>NA|TRBJ2-5|once|TRBV19
TGTGCCAGTACCCCCAGTGAGGGATTCCAGACCCAGTACTTC
CASTPSEGFQTQYF
>NA|TRBJ2-3|NA|TRBV7-9
TGTGCCAGCAGCCCGGCCGGGACTTCCCCCGGAGATACGCAGTATTTT
CASSPAGTSPGDTQYF
>NA|TRBJ2-7|NA|TRBV7-3
TGTGCCAGCAGCCCCCAGGTCTTCTCCTACGAGCAGTACTTC
CASSPQVFSYEQYF
>NA|TRBJ1-1|NA|TRBV7-8
TGTGCCAGCAGCCCCTGGACACAATTGAACACTGAAGCTTTCTTT
CASSPWTQLNTEAFF
>TRBD1|TRBJ2-7|NA|TRBV19
TGTGCCAGTAGTTGGGGGACAGGGGCCTACGAGCAGTACTTC
CASSWGTGAYEQYF
>NA|TRBJ2-1|once|TRBV14
TGTGCCAGCAGCCAAGAAACGGGGGAGGACTACAATGAGCAGTTCTTC
CASSQETGEDYNEQFF
>TRBD2|TRBJ2-3|NA|TRBV30
TGTGCCTGGAGTGAACTAGCGGGAGACACAGATACGCAGTATTTT
CAWSELAGDTDTQYF
>NA|TRBJ1-3|once|TRBV7-2
TGTGCCAGCAGCTCCAGGGACACGAACACCATATATTTT
CASSSRDTNTIYF
>TRBD2|TRBJ2-7|NA|TRBV2
TGTGCCAGCAGTGGAGGGGACTACTCCTACGAGCAGTACTTC
CASSGGDYSYEQYF
>NA|TRBJ1-2|NA|TRBV20-1
TGCAGTGTCAGTCCAGGGGATGGCTACACCTTC
CSVSPGDGYTF
>NA|TRBJ1-5|NA|TRBV5-6
TGTGCCAGCAGCCCCGGACCGGGGGATAGCAATCAGCCCCAGCATTTT
CASSPGPGDSNQPQHF
>NA|TRBJ2-7|NA|TRBV11-2
TGTGCCAGCAGCTTATCCTTCGAGGACGAGCAGTACTTC
CASSLSFEDEQYF
>NA|TRBJ1-1|NA|TRBV20-1
TGCAGTGCAAAAACAGTAGTTGAAGCTTTCTTT
CSAKTVVEAFF
>TRBD1|TRBJ1-5|NA|TRBV2
TGTGCCAGCAGTCACAAGGAACCGACAGGGTTTAATCAGCCCCAGCATTTT
CASSHKEPTGFNQPQHF
>NA|TRBJ1-2|few|TRBV15
TGTGCCACCTATCCAGGCGGGGCACTGGGCTACACCTTC
CATYPGGALGYTF
>TRBD1|TRBJ2-3|NA|TRBV11-3
TGTGCCAGCAGCTCCCTCCCAGGGGGTTTCACAGATACGCAGTATTTT
CASSSLPGGFTDTQYF
>NA|TRBJ1-5|NA|TRBV29-1
TGCAGCTACTCACAGGGTATGGGGCAGCCCCAGCATTTT
CSYSQGMGQPQHF